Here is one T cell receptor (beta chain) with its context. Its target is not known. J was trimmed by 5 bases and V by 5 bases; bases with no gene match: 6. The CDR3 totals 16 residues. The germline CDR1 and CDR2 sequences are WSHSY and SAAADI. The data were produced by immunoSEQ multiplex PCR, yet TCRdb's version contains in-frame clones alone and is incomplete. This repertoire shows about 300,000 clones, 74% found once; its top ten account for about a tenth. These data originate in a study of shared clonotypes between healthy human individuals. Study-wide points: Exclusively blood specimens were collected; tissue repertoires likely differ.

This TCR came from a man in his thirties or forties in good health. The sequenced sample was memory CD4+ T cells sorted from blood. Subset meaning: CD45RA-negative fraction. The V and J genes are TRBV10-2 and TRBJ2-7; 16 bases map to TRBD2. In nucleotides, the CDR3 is TGCGCCAGCAGTTTGGGACTAGCGGGAGGGCAGGACGAGCAGTACTTC. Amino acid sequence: CASSLGLAGGQDEQYF.